This T cell receptor (beta chain) was captured in a study of T-cell reconstitution after alpha-beta-depleted transplantation in children. Unique molecular identifiers were incorporated during preparation of the TCRbeta library. From the PCR reads, TCRdb called clonotypes with MiXCR, one entry per CDR3 protein. The table includes a few hundred thousand distinct CDR3 sequences, approximately 16% detected once. This CDR3 has 13 residues. From germline, CDR1 is SEHNR and CDR2 FQNEAQ (reference sequence). Trimming took off 3 bases at V and 5 bases at J, with 11 bases between the two ends. This clonotype originated in a human donor who donated a stem cell graft to a child with acute lymphoblastic leukemia. The sample here was PBMCs from the stem cell graft donor, taken from the stem cell graft. V is TRBV7-9 and J is TRBJ2-7, with D tentatively TRBD1 (7 bases). CDR3 bases: TGTGCCAGCAGCTTTGTCAGGGGGGACGAGCAGTACTTC. Protein: CASSFVRGDEQYF.